A single T cell receptor beta chain is shown here with its context. This sample was included in a study of control samples from healthy donors and cancer patients. V lost 5 bases to trimming and J lost 8 bases, with 13 bases between them. The germline V gene has CDR1 SGHAT and CDR2 FQNNGV. The CDR3 runs to 14 residues. Clones were sequenced by immunoSEQ multiplex PCR, and TCRdb holds only the in-frame ones, with some missing. The sample holds 210,000 or so clones, roughly nine tenths seen once. This receptor was taken from a man aged 30-40 years in good health. The sample taken for sequencing was blood. V is TRBV11-2 and J is TRBJ1-6, with unresolved D. The chain's CDR3 is CASSGRFLHSPLHF. The CDR3 DNA reads TGTGCCAGCAGCGGACGGTTCTTACATTCACCCCTCCACTTT.